One sample yielded the 29 T cell receptor beta chains listed below, sequenced in a study of CD8 T cells in ankylosing spondylitis. The antigens of these receptors remain unknown. The study, taken as a whole, reports: A TCR beta motif of under ten highly homologous variants appeared characteristic of ankylosing spondylitis blood.

TCRdb reprocessed the 5' RACE reads with MiXCR, giving one entry per CDR3 protein. The sample carries roughly 400,000 distinct CDR3 sequences, around 24% recorded once. Sequencing was performed on blood, either unsorted or a sorted T cell fraction (not recorded which). The receptors come from a male donor with ankylosing spondylitis.

V and J are TRBV7-7 and TRBJ1-1; D remains ambiguous. The CDR3 extends over 13 amino acids. Deletions cut 6 bases from V and 1 base from J, with 9 bases between. Germline CDR1 is SSHAT and CDR2 is FNYEAQ (reference sequence). For the CDR3, the DNA is TGTGCCAGCAGTCAACAGCCGAACACTGAAGCTTTCTTT. Translation: CASSQQPNTEAFF.

The chain couples TRBV6-5 to TRBJ1-4; D gene uncertain. The CDR3 is 16 residues long. Germline V gene sequence: CDR1 MNHEY, CDR2 SVGAGI. Trimming took off 0 bases at V and 8 bases at J, with 16 bases between the two ends. CDR3 region: CASSYSYRASGEKLFF. Written as DNA, the CDR3 is TGTGCCAGCAGTTACTCGTATAGGGCCAGCGGAGAAAAACTGTTTTTT.

This clonotype occurred many times. This chain joins TRBV7-3 and TRBJ1-3; D not certain. Germline V gives CDR1 SGHTA, CDR2 FQGTGA. The CDR3 is 13 amino acids. V gave up 0 bases and J gave up 4 bases, with 4 bases separating them. CDR3 nucleotides: TGTGCCAGCAGCTTAACCCCGGGAAACACCATATATTTT. It yields the protein CASSLTPGNTIYF.

The genes are TRBV20-1 and TRBJ1-6; D perhaps matches TRBD1 (5 bases). Trimming removed 3 bases at V and 0 bases at J, with 12 bases between. Germline CDR1 DFQATT, CDR2 SNEGSKA (reference sequence). The CDR3 loop spans 16 amino acids. The CDR3 coding sequence is TGCAGTGCTAGTGGTGCAGGGAGCTCCTATAATTCACCCCTCCACTTT. Amino acid sequence: CSASGAGSSYNSPLHF.

This clonotype was counted between two and nine times. The chain employs TRBV10-2 and TRBJ1-2, with 11 bases aligning to TRBD1. This CDR3 comprises 17 residues. The V and J ends lost 8 bases and 2 bases, in that order; junction bases with no gene match: 13. The germline gives CDR1 WSHSY, CDR2 SAAADI. The CDR3 loop reads CASLTPGTGGTNYGYTF. In nucleotides, the CDR3 is TGCGCCAGCTTGACCCCAGGGACAGGGGGAACAAACTATGGCTACACCTTC.

This clonotype occurred a few times. The chain couples TRBV20-1 to TRBJ2-1; D not resolved. This CDR3 contains 13 residues. V dropped 3 bases and J dropped 6 bases, with 12 bases sitting between them. The germline V gene has CDR1 DFQATT and CDR2 SNEGSKA (reference sequence). CDR3 loop: CSASSPPLNEQFF. The CDR3 bases are TGCAGTGCTAGTTCGCCTCCGCTCAATGAGCAGTTCTTC.

V usage is TRBV5-1 and J usage is TRBJ2-3; unclear D gene. The CDR3 runs 11 residues. V lost 4 bases to trimming and J lost 8 bases, with 8 bases between them. Germline V gene lookup returns CDR1 SGHRS and CDR2 YFSETQ. CDR3 sequence reads: CASSPSRTQYF. The CDR3 DNA reads as TGCGCCAGCAGCCCCAGTCGTACGCAGTATTTT.

This chain links TRBV5-1 with TRBJ2-2; TRBD1 might be the D (5 bases). The CDR3 extends over 14 amino acids. Germline V gene lookup returns CDR1 SGHRS and CDR2 YFSETQ. Trimming took off 4 bases at V and 1 base at J, with 8 bases between the two ends. CDR3 loop: CASSIQGNTGELFF. The CDR3, as DNA: TGCGCCAGCAGCATCCAGGGGAACACCGGGGAGCTGTTTTTT. The full variable domain, its missing parts supplied by reference TRBV5-1 and TRBJ2-2, is KAGVTQTPRYLIKTRGQQVTLSCSPISGHRSVSWYQQTPGQGLQFLFEYFSETQRNKGNFPGRFSGRQFSNSRSEMNVSTLELGDSALYLCASSIQGNTGELFFGEGSRLTVL.

The sample holds many counts of this clonotype. This chain uses TRBV29-1 with TRBJ2-1; 13 bases agree with TRBD2. The CDR3 contains 13 residues. Germline CDR1 reads SQVTM; CDR2 reads ANQGSEA. V shed 6 bases and J 16 bases; nucleotides not matched to a gene: 12. For the CDR3, the DNA is TGCAGCGTGCGTGGGACTAGCGGGATCCTTGGTTTCTTC. Translated: CSVRGTSGILGFF.

This clonotype was seen many times. The rearrangement links TRBV29-1 to TRBJ1-1; D remains unclear. CDR3 length equals 14 residues. Trimming took off 1 base at V and 5 bases at J, with 14 bases between the two ends. Germline CDR1 SQVTM, CDR2 ANQGSEA. The CDR3 DNA sequence: TGCAGCGTTGAAGTGTCCCGTTCCAGTACTGAAGCTTTCTTT. This encodes CSVEVSRSSTEAFF. Combining the CDR3 with reference TRBV29-1 and TRBJ1-1 gives the whole variable domain SAVISQKPSRDICQRGTSLTIQCQVDSQVTMMFWYRQQPGQSLTLIATANQGSEATYESGFVIDKFPISRPNLTFSTLTVSNMSPEDSSIYLCSVEVSRSSTEAFFGQGTRLTVV.

The chain employs TRBV6-1 and TRBJ2-5; D gene uncertain. V dropped 1 base and J dropped 2 bases, with 11 bases sitting between them. The CDR3 consists of 15 residues. Germline V gene sequence: CDR1 MNHNS, CDR2 SASEGT. The CDR3 loop reads CASSEVGTTQETQYF. The CDR3 DNA follows: TGTGCCAGCAGTGAAGTTGGAACCACGCAAGAGACCCAGTACTTC.

This clonotype was recorded a few times. The genes are TRBV2 and TRBJ2-7; D remains unclear. Trimming left V 3 bases short and J 4 bases short, with 10 bases between. The CDR3 is 13 amino acids. Germline assignment: CDR1 SNHLY and CDR2 FYNNEI. CDR3 in amino acids: CASSDAGPYEQYF. Here the CDR3 DNA reads TGTGCCAGCAGTGATGCCGGCCCTTACGAGCAGTACTTC.

V and J are TRBV3-1 and TRBJ1-2; no clear D gene. CDR1 LGHDT and CDR2 YNNKEL come from the germline V gene (reference sequence). Trimming shortened V by 1 base and J by 4 bases, and 19 bases separated the two germline ends. The CDR3 has 17 amino acids. The CDR3 DNA sequence: TGTGCCAGCAGCCAAGGGCCCGGATGGGAAACGCCCTATGGCTACACCTTC. Its protein product is CASSQGPGWETPYGYTF.

This clonotype was seen only a few times. The genes are TRBV16 and TRBJ2-1; a weak D match, TRBD2 (6 bases). CDR1 KGHSY and CDR2 FQNENV come from the germline V gene. Trimming took 1 base from V and 5 from J, leaving 15 bases between them. This CDR3 is built from 16 residues. CDR3 in DNA: TGTGCCAGCAGCCAATATTTAGCGGAGCCCGACAATGAGCAGTTCTTC. The encoded protein is CASSQYLAEPDNEQFF.

DNA of the CDR3: TGTGCCAGCAAGGACCGAAGCTCCTACAATGAGCAGTTCTTC. It encodes CASKDRSSYNEQFF. The chain recombines TRBV2 with TRBJ2-1, with D unclear. This CDR3 has 14 residues. Trimming left V 7 bases short and J 0 bases short, with 10 bases between. From germline, CDR1 is SNHLY and CDR2 FYNNEI.

This clonotype was recorded a few times. The chain has TRBV28 and TRBJ2-7, with D maybe TRBD2 (6 bases). Trimming cost V 6 bases and J 1 base, with 16 bases left between them. The CDR3 is made up of 15 amino acids. Germline V gene lookup returns CDR1 MDHEN and CDR2 SYDVKM. This CDR3 reads CASRVISGGSYEQYF. The CDR3, as DNA: TGTGCCAGCAGGGTCATTTCTGGGGGGTCCTACGAGCAGTACTTC.

The DNA of the CDR3 is TGCGCCAGCAGCTTGGCGGGCAGCAGCTCCTACGAGCAGTACTTC. Its translation is CASSLAGSSSYEQYF. The chain has TRBV5-1 and TRBJ2-7; D is ambiguous. This CDR3 has 15 residues. Germline V gives CDR1 SGHRS, CDR2 YFSETQ. V was pared by 0 bases and J by 0 bases, with 10 bases between.

The chain is built from TRBV19 and TRBJ2-2; tentatively, D is TRBD1 or TRBD2 (5 bases each). V was shortened by 7 bases and J by 13 bases, with 22 bases between the two germline ends. Germline V gene lookup returns CDR1 LNHDA and CDR2 SQIVND (reference sequence). CDR3 length: 14 amino acids. The CDR3 is CASTPTGPDPGLFF. CDR3 DNA: TGTGCCAGTACCCCGACGGGGCCTGACCCGGGGCTGTTTTTT.

This chain connects TRBV4-1 to TRBJ2-7; TRBD1 might be the D (6 bases). The CDR3 is made up of 14 amino acids. Germline V gene sequence: CDR1 MGHRA, CDR2 YSYEKL. Trimming cost V 6 bases and J 2 bases, with 14 bases left between them. The CDR3 nucleotides are TGCGCCAGCAGTAGAGGGGGAATCGCCTACGAGCAGTACTTC. Translation gives CASSRGGIAYEQYF.

The chain couples TRBV11-2 to TRBJ2-1; 11 bases are shared with TRBD2. V lost 5 bases, J lost 15 bases, and 9 bases stayed unmatched. Looked up from germline, CDR1 is SGHAT and CDR2 is FQNNGV. The CDR3 runs to 13 residues. CDR3 loop: CASSPTLTSGRFF. In nucleotides, the CDR3 is TGTGCCAGCAGCCCCACCCTAACTAGCGGGAGGTTCTTC.

This clonotype was seen once. The rearrangement uses TRBV25-1 and TRBJ2-1; 8 bases line up with TRBD2. Germline V CDR1 and CDR2: MGHDK, SYGVNS. V lost 6 bases to trimming and J lost 5 bases; unmatched junction nucleotides: 9. CDR3 length: 15 amino acids. CDR3 nucleotide sequence: TGTGCCAGCAGAGTAACTAGCGGAGCCCACAATGAGCAGTTCTTC. It codes for CASRVTSGAHNEQFF.

About this clonotype: The CDR3 carries no conserved terminal phenylalanine or tryptophan, so it likely arises from a read error. V is TRBV14 and J is TRBJ1-1; no clear D. This CDR3 contains 13 residues. The V gene's germline CDR1 is SGHDN and CDR2 FVKESK. Trimming took off 3 bases at V and 7 bases at J, with 12 bases between the two ends. In DNA, the CDR3 is TGTGCCAGCAGCCAGGTTGACTACGGTGAAGCTTTCCTT. Its translation: CASSQVDYGEAFL.

This clonotype appeared a few times. The V call is TRBV27, the J call TRBJ2-1, with TRBD2 matching over 13 bases. J gave up 7 bases and V 3 bases, and 6 bases lay outside the gene matches. The CDR3 totals 16 residues. Germline CDR1 and CDR2: MNHEY and SMNVEV (reference sequence). In nucleotides, the CDR3 is TGTGCCAGCAGTTTCGTGGGACTAGCGGGAAGGAATGAGCAGTTCTTC. Residues: CASSFVGLAGRNEQFF.

This clonotype was detected a few times. The chain combines TRBV25-1 with TRBJ2-7; TRBD1 agrees at 8 bases. Looked up from germline, CDR1 is MGHDK and CDR2 is SYGVNS. J was trimmed by 0 bases and V by 4 bases; bases with no gene match: 5. The CDR3 is 15 residues long. In nucleotides, the CDR3 is TGTGCCAGCAGTGCGGGACAGGAGAGCTCCTACGAGCAGTACTTC. This translates into CASSAGQESSYEQYF.

The chain recombines TRBV2 with TRBJ2-5, with 9 bases identical to TRBD2. Germline V gene data show CDR1 as SNHLY and CDR2 as FYNNEI. The V segment lost 4 bases and the J segment 7 bases; nucleotides outside the gene matches: 4. The CDR3 has 13 residues. CDR3 bases: TGTGCCAGCAGTGGACTAGCGGTGGTGACCCAGTACTTC. Encoded protein: CASSGLAVVTQYF. Variable domain in full (rest from reference TRBV2 and TRBJ2-5): EPEVTQTPSHQVTQMGQEVILRCVPISNHLYFYWYRQILGQKVEFLVSFYNNEISEKSEIFDDQFSVERPDGSNFTLKIRSTKLEDSAMYFCASSGLAVVTQYFGPGTRLLVL.

This rearrangement joins TRBV27 to TRBJ2-5; D gene ambiguous. The CDR3 loop spans 13 amino acids. The V end was cut by 5 bases, the J end by 0 bases, with 7 bases between. CDR1 and CDR2 from the germline V gene are MNHEY and SMNVEV (reference sequence). CDR3 nucleotide sequence: TGTGCCAGCAGTCTCGGGCACCAAGAGACCCAGTACTTC. Its protein is CASSLGHQETQYF.

This clonotype appeared a few times. The rearrangement uses TRBV12-3 or TRBV12-4 and TRBJ2-5; D is perhaps TRBD1 or TRBD2 (5 bases each). This CDR3 spans 14 amino acids. Trimming left V 6 bases short and J 3 bases short, with 14 bases between. The CDR3 is CASRPGSGEETQYF. For the CDR3, the DNA is TGTGCCAGCAGACCAGGGAGCGGAGAAGAGACCCAGTACTTC.

The V and J genes are TRBV12-3 or TRBV12-4 and TRBJ2-5; no clear D. CDR3 length equals 15 residues. Trimming pared 5 bases from V and 1 base from J, leaving 14 bases between. The CDR3 DNA reads TGTGCCAGCAGTCCCTCCGGATCGGGCCAAGAGACCCAGTACTTC. Protein: CASSPSGSGQETQYF.

This clonotype was seen only a few times. The J gene is TRBJ1-1, the V gene TRBV20-1; no definite D call. Germline V CDR1 and CDR2: DFQATT, SNEGSKA (reference sequence). V was cut by 3 bases and J by 1 base, with 9 bases left in between. The CDR3 totals 13 residues. The CDR3 loop reads CSASRAANTEAFF. CDR3 DNA sequence: TGCAGTGCTAGTCGAGCAGCGAACACTGAAGCTTTCTTT.